A selection of T cell receptor beta chains follows, all from one sample in a study of cytomegalovirus exposure and HLA in healthy donors. Repertoires were generated with immunoSEQ multiplex PCR, while TCRdb's copy carries only in-frame clones and drops some. The sample includes under 200,000 clones, approximately 80% of them seen just once. Material: PBMCs. Every receptor here comes from a woman in her 50s in good health and CMV-seropositive. Both conserved end residues are part of each CDR3. Each record gives: J gene, V gene, CDR3 length, clone size, D gene, CDR3 DNA, CDR3 protein. The D gene is left open where the match is weak. Clone size appears in some rows only: once, few, many, or a class for an expanded clone.

j_gene: TRBJ1-1
v_gene: TRBV4-3
len: 15
abundance: -
d_gene: -
CDR3nt: TGCGCCAGCAGCCAAGCCTGGGCAGTGAACACTGAAGCTTTCTTT
CDR3aa: CASSQAWAVNTEAFF

j_gene: TRBJ1-6
v_gene: TRBV5-1
len: 16
abundance: -
d_gene: -
CDR3nt: TGCGCCAGCAGCTTGGCAGTTCCAGGGCATAATTCACCCCTCCACTTT
CDR3aa: CASSLAVPGHNSPLHF

j_gene: TRBJ1-1
v_gene: TRBV5-1
len: 13
abundance: -
d_gene: TRBD1
CDR3nt: TGCGCCAGCAGCGACAGGGTCACCACTGAAGCTTTCTTT
CDR3aa: CASSDRVTTEAFF

j_gene: TRBJ2-3
v_gene: TRBV4-3
len: 18
abundance: -
d_gene: TRBD2
CDR3nt: TGCGCCAGCAGCCAAGATTGGGCTAGCGGGAGCAATCCCGATGCGCAGTATTTT
CDR3aa: CASSQDWASGSNPDAQYF

j_gene: TRBJ2-1
v_gene: TRBV27
len: 12
abundance: -
d_gene: TRBD2
CDR3nt: TGTGCCAGCAGTTTACGAAGCGGGAATGAGTTCTTC
CDR3aa: CASSLRSGNEFF

j_gene: TRBJ2-1
v_gene: TRBV4-2
len: 16
abundance: -
d_gene: TRBD2
CDR3nt: TGTGCCAGCAGCCCGCTGACTAGCCCCTCTTACAATGAGCAGTTCTTC
CDR3aa: CASSPLTSPSYNEQFF

j_gene: TRBJ1-3
v_gene: TRBV9
len: 17
abundance: -
d_gene: -
CDR3nt: TGTGCCAGCAGCCTCGGTCCAGACAGGTACTCTGGAAACACCATATATTTT
CDR3aa: CASSLGPDRYSGNTIYF

j_gene: TRBJ1-4
v_gene: TRBV6-5
len: 15
abundance: -
d_gene: -
CDR3nt: TGTGCCAGCAGTTACCAAGGGGGAGGGAGTGAAAAACTGTTTTTT
CDR3aa: CASSYQGGGSEKLFF

j_gene: TRBJ2-3
v_gene: TRBV15
len: 15
abundance: -
d_gene: TRBD2
CDR3nt: TGTGCCACCAGCCCTGCGGGGGGTGGGACAGATACGCAGTATTTT
CDR3aa: CATSPAGGGTDTQYF

j_gene: TRBJ2-1
v_gene: TRBV11-2
len: 11
abundance: -
d_gene: TRBD2
CDR3nt: TGTGCCAGCAGCCGAAGCGGGGCCCCGTTCTTC
CDR3aa: CASSRSGAPFF

j_gene: TRBJ2-2
v_gene: TRBV5-1
len: 14
abundance: -
d_gene: TRBD2
CDR3nt: TGCGCCAGCAGCTTTAGCGGGAGCACCGGGGAGCTGTTTTTT
CDR3aa: CASSFSGSTGELFF

j_gene: TRBJ2-7
v_gene: TRBV18
len: 15
abundance: -
d_gene: -
CDR3nt: TGTGCCAGCTCACCAGCGGTCGGAGCCTCCTACGAGCAGTACTTC
CDR3aa: CASSPAVGASYEQYF

j_gene: TRBJ1-2
v_gene: TRBV6-5
len: 13
abundance: -
d_gene: TRBD1
CDR3nt: TGTGCCAGCAGGGAGACAGGGGAGGATGGCTACACCTTC
CDR3aa: CASRETGEDGYTF

j_gene: TRBJ1-1
v_gene: TRBV29-1
len: 10
abundance: -
d_gene: -
CDR3nt: TGCAGCGCCTTGGAGGGGCAAGCTTTCTTT
CDR3aa: CSALEGQAFF

j_gene: TRBJ2-1
v_gene: TRBV7-9
len: 14
abundance: -
d_gene: -
CDR3nt: TGTGCCAGCAGCTTAGGAACGGGGGTTTCTGAGCAGTTCTTC
CDR3aa: CASSLGTGVSEQFF

j_gene: TRBJ2-1
v_gene: TRBV4-2
len: 18
abundance: -
d_gene: TRBD2
CDR3nt: TGTGCCAGCAGCCAACTGGGAGGGGGACTAGCGGCCTACAATGAGCAGTTCTTC
CDR3aa: CASSQLGGGLAAYNEQFF

j_gene: TRBJ1-3
v_gene: TRBV7-9
len: 15
abundance: -
d_gene: -
CDR3nt: TGTGCCAGCAGCTTAGCCGGCAGGGTGGAAAACACCATATATTTT
CDR3aa: CASSLAGRVENTIYF

j_gene: TRBJ1-4
v_gene: TRBV7-6
len: 15
abundance: -
d_gene: -
CDR3nt: TGTGCCAGCAGCTTAGACCAGGGCACTAATGAAAAACTGTTTTTT
CDR3aa: CASSLDQGTNEKLFF

j_gene: TRBJ2-7
v_gene: TRBV7-2
len: 12
abundance: -
d_gene: -
CDR3nt: TGTGCCAGCAGCTTATCGGGGATGGAGCAGTACTTC
CDR3aa: CASSLSGMEQYF

j_gene: TRBJ2-1
v_gene: TRBV4-1
len: 14
abundance: -
d_gene: -
CDR3nt: TGCGCCAGCAGCCAAACAGGGCTAGCCTATGAGCAGTTCTTC
CDR3aa: CASSQTGLAYEQFF

j_gene: TRBJ2-1
v_gene: TRBV9
len: 14
abundance: -
d_gene: -
CDR3nt: TGTGCCAGCAGCGTAGAAGGACTGGCGCATGAGCAGTTCTTC
CDR3aa: CASSVEGLAHEQFF

j_gene: TRBJ2-1
v_gene: TRBV11-3
len: 13
abundance: -
d_gene: -
CDR3nt: TGTGCCAGCAGCTTAGGTGGACTAAATGAGCAGTTCTTC
CDR3aa: CASSLGGLNEQFF

j_gene: TRBJ2-3
v_gene: TRBV4-1
len: 15
abundance: -
d_gene: -
CDR3nt: TGCGCCAGCAGCCAAGGGCAACTAGCCCCAGATACGCAGTATTTT
CDR3aa: CASSQGQLAPDTQYF

j_gene: TRBJ2-1
v_gene: TRBV5-1
len: 17
abundance: -
d_gene: -
CDR3nt: TGCGCCAGCAGCTTTCGGGGTCGGGACTTAACCTACAATGAGCAGTTCTTC
CDR3aa: CASSFRGRDLTYNEQFF

j_gene: TRBJ1-5
v_gene: TRBV19
len: 15
abundance: few
d_gene: -
CDR3nt: TGTGCCAGTATGATGGGGCAGGGGATTAATCAGCCCCAGCATTTT
CDR3aa: CASMMGQGINQPQHF

j_gene: TRBJ1-2
v_gene: TRBV7-2
len: 14
abundance: -
d_gene: -
CDR3nt: TGTGCCAGCAGCTCCATACGGGTCAACTATGGCTACACCTTC
CDR3aa: CASSSIRVNYGYTF

j_gene: TRBJ2-2
v_gene: TRBV4-3
len: 19
abundance: -
d_gene: TRBD2
CDR3nt: TGCGCCAGCAGCCAACAGACTAGCGGGAGCTCAATGAACACCGGGGAGCTGTTTTTT
CDR3aa: CASSQQTSGSSMNTGELFF

j_gene: TRBJ1-1
v_gene: TRBV4-1
len: 16
abundance: -
d_gene: -
CDR3nt: TGCGCCAGCAGCCAAGAGCACAGCCCGACGACCACTGAAGCTTTCTTT
CDR3aa: CASSQEHSPTTTEAFF

j_gene: TRBJ2-2
v_gene: TRBV28
len: 16
abundance: -
d_gene: -
CDR3nt: TGTGCCAGCAGTACCTACGGTTTCCTGAACACCGGGGAGCTGTTTTTT
CDR3aa: CASSTYGFLNTGELFF

j_gene: TRBJ1-1
v_gene: TRBV5-4
len: 13
abundance: -
d_gene: -
CDR3nt: TGTGCCAGCAGCCCGGGGGGAGGGACTGAAGCTTTCTTT
CDR3aa: CASSPGGGTEAFF

j_gene: TRBJ1-1
v_gene: TRBV5-1
len: 16
abundance: -
d_gene: -
CDR3nt: TGCGCCAGCAGCTTGCGAACCCAGGGGTCGAACACTGAAGCTTTCTTT
CDR3aa: CASSLRTQGSNTEAFF

j_gene: TRBJ2-2
v_gene: TRBV27
len: 13
abundance: -
d_gene: -
CDR3nt: TGTGCCAGCACCGTAGACCGGGATGGGGAGCTGTTTTTT
CDR3aa: CASTVDRDGELFF

j_gene: TRBJ2-7
v_gene: TRBV9
len: 16
abundance: -
d_gene: TRBD2
CDR3nt: TGTGCCAGCAGCCCCCGACTAGCGGGAGACTTTTACGAGCAGTACTTC
CDR3aa: CASSPRLAGDFYEQYF

j_gene: TRBJ2-5
v_gene: TRBV2
len: 17
abundance: -
d_gene: -
CDR3nt: TGTGCCAGCAGTGATGCAGCCTTACAGATTACCAAAGAGACCCAGTACTTC
CDR3aa: CASSDAALQITKETQYF